This entry describes one TCR beta chain. No antigen is known for it. CDR1 and CDR2 from the germline V gene are MNHEY and SMNVEV (reference sequence). There are 17 residues in the CDR3. V lost 0 bases and J lost 1, with 16 bases in between. These data come from a study of shared clonotypes between healthy human individuals. Study-level background: Donor ages ranged 18 to 49 years: two women, three men. The study's findings and limits: Among non-shared clonotypes, generation probabilities were lower than among those shared by all four donors.

Deep-level settings were used for running the assay. Measured with immunoSEQ multiplex PCR; TCRdb has only the in-frame clones, and not every one. The data contain about 580,000 clones, roughly 98% of them singletons. CD45RO negativity and positive selection for CCR7 defined naive CD8 cells, a population that excluded terminally differentiated effector memory CD45RA+ cells. The sequence came from a man between 25 and 39 years old in good health. Sequenced sample: naive CD8+ T cells sorted from blood. The rearrangement joins TRBV27 to TRBJ2-7; weak D call: TRBD2 (6 bases). The CDR3 protein is CASSLSPPLAESYEQYF. In DNA form, the CDR3 reads TGTGCCAGCAGTTTATCCCCCCCTTTAGCGGAGTCCTACGAGCAGTACTTC.